Sequencing of this T cell receptor (beta chain) was carried out in a study of blood T cell repertoires in COVID-19. In the study overall: Samples representing acute and convalescent COVID-19 were sourced from the United States, Italy and Spain. T cells, B-cell-depleted T cells, or PBMCs supplied cDNA or gDNA.

Original processing notes: Scientists estimated how many nucleated cells there were by amplifying reference gene primers. Sequenced by immunoSEQ multiplex PCR; TCRdb stores in-frame clones only, minus some. V, J and clone size reflect that table, while D and trimming were determined from the DNA. The sample yields tens of thousands of clones, 60% to 85% seen once. This CDR3 is 14 amino acids long. V gave up 10 bases and J gave up 5 bases; unmatched junction bases: 11. Germline CDR1 is ENHRY and CDR2 is SYGVKD. The chain recombines TRBV10-3 with TRBJ1-1; TRBD1 matches 9 bases. The clonotype originates from a man between 65 and 85 years old with acute or convalescent COVID-19. Material: peripheral blood. The CDR3 region has the DNA TGTGCCACCTGGACAGGGGCGACTGGGACTGAAGCTTTCTTT. This translates into CATWTGATGTEAFF.